The 23 T cell receptor beta chains reported below all come from one sample, sequenced in a study of metastatic and nonmetastatic thyroid tumors. Every patient was untreated before thyroid surgery. TCRdb redid the clone calls on the PCR reads using MiXCR. The repertoire holds some 21,000 clones, with 9.5% to 12% as singletons. The sequenced sample was blood. The receptors were gathered from a female donor with papillary thyroid cancer or a benign thyroid nodule (not recorded which). Some clones in this sample may be carry-over from other donors' samples.

This clone was detected many times. The genes are TRBV11-2 and TRBJ2-6; 11 bases match TRBD1. V lost 5 bases, J lost 2 bases, and 5 bases stayed unmatched. CDR1 SGHAT and CDR2 FQNNGV come from the germline V gene. The CDR3 spans 17 residues. The CDR3 DNA sequence: TGTGCCAGCAGCCCCGGACAGGGGGCGCCTGGGGCCAACGTCCTGACTTTC. Translated: CASSPGQGAPGANVLTF.

At least ten counts were recorded for this clone. V usage is TRBV4-3 and J usage is TRBJ2-2, with 7 bases lining up with TRBD2. With 1 base clipped from V and 5 bases from J, the junction kept 10 bases outside the gene matches. Germline CDR1 is LGHNA and CDR2 is YSLEER. The CDR3 has 17 residues. The chain's CDR3 is CASSQGWGGTGTGELFF. DNA of the CDR3: TGCGCCAGCAGCCAAGGATGGGGGGGGACGGGGACCGGGGAGCTGTTTTTT.

Ten or more counts support this clone. V gene TRBV28 combines with J gene TRBJ2-4; 7 bases are shared with TRBD1. Germline-derived CDR1 and CDR2 are MDHEN and SYDVKM. This CDR3 is 13 amino acids long. The ends lost 6 bases at V and 6 bases at J; junction bases unmatched: 5. The CDR3 DNA reads as TGTGCCAGCAGGAATGACAGGGTAAACATTCAGTACTTC. It is translated as CASRNDRVNIQYF. Full variable domain (missing parts from reference TRBV28 and TRBJ2-4): DVKVTQSSRYLVKRTGEKVFLECVQDMDHENMFWYRQDPGLGLRLIYFSYDVKMKEKGDIPEGYSVSREKKERFSLILESASTNQTSMYLCASRNDRVNIQYFGAGTRLSVL.

Notes on this clone: The same CDR3 arises from other DNA sequences in this sample as well. The chain joins TRBV7-3 to TRBJ2-3; the D gene is possibly TRBD2 (5 bases). V was trimmed by 0 bases and J by 4 bases, leaving 17 bases between them. The CDR3 covers 17 residues. The germline CDR1 and CDR2 sequences are SGHTA and FQGTGA. The CDR3 loop is CASSLTPIGGPPDTQYF. The DNA of the CDR3 is TGTGCCAGCAGCTTAACTCCCATCGGAGGCCCCCCAGATACGCAGTATTTT.

This clone came up many times. This rearrangement joins TRBV10-3 to TRBJ1-2; 7 nucleotides align to TRBD1. Germline lookup yields CDR1 ENHRY and CDR2 SYGVKD. V gave up 1 base and J gave up 8 bases; unmatched junction bases: 4. The CDR3 runs 13 residues. Here the CDR3 DNA reads TGTGCCATCAGTGAGTGGCAGGGGGACGGCTACACCTTC. This sequence encodes CAISEWQGDGYTF.

This clone was found many times. The genes are TRBV16 and TRBJ2-1; TRBD1 matches 7 bases. The CDR3 is made up of 17 amino acids. Trimming removed 0 bases from V and 3 bases from J; junction bases left unmatched: 8. From germline, CDR1 is KGHSY and CDR2 FQNENV. In DNA form, the CDR3 reads TGTGCCAGCAGCCAATCTGCCGACAGGGATCTCTACAATGAGCAGTTCTTC. Translated: CASSQSADRDLYNEQFF.

This clone showed up many times. J is TRBJ1-2 and V is TRBV4-1; D is possibly TRBD1 (6 bases). The germline gives CDR1 MGHRA, CDR2 YSYEKL. Deletions cut 5 bases from V and 6 bases from J, with 19 bases between. The CDR3 has 15 residues. CDR3 residues: CASSSLSQGFDGYTF. The DNA of the CDR3 is TGCGCCAGCAGCTCCCTCTCACAGGGTTTCGATGGCTACACCTTC.

This clone was detected many times. This chain joins TRBV13 and TRBJ2-2, with no clear D. V gave up 5 bases and J gave up 5 bases, with 18 bases separating them. Germline loops: CDR1 PRHDT, CDR2 FYEKMQ (reference sequence). The CDR3 runs to 16 residues. CDR3 amino acids: CASSDPGSRGTGELFF. In nucleotides, the CDR3 is TGTGCCAGCAGCGATCCGGGCTCCAGAGGTACCGGGGAGCTGTTTTTT.

This clone was observed a few times. The chain carries TRBV4-1 and TRBJ2-5; TRBD2 aligns across 10 bases. Germline CDR1 reads MGHRA; CDR2 reads YSYEKL. After removal of 3 bases from V and 5 bases from J, the junction contained 6 bases not matched to a gene. The CDR3 length is 15 residues. The CDR3 loop is CASSQLTSGWETQYF. The CDR3 nucleotides are TGCGCCAGCAGCCAGCTGACTAGCGGGTGGGAGACCCAGTACTTC.

This clone was counted ten times or more. This CDR3 is also generated by other DNA sequences in the sample. The chain has TRBV10-3 and TRBJ2-5, with D possibly TRBD2 on 7 matching bases. V was cut by 6 bases and J by 5 bases, with 19 bases left in between. The length of the CDR3 is 15 residues. Germline V lookup: CDR1 ENHRY, CDR2 SYGVKD. The CDR3 here is CAISPARGAEETQYF. For the CDR3, the DNA is TGTGCCATCAGCCCCGCCCGGGGGGCGGAGGAGACCCAGTACTTC.

Of note for this clone: Here the CDR3 omits its conserved ending phenylalanine or tryptophan, so a read error is the likely source. The DNA is left out, because the CDR3 cannot be placed on it with certainty; the CDR3 is given as TCRdb lists it. The CDR3 loop reads CASSLGGSEASY. J is TRBJ1-1 and V is TRBV28; the table's D call of TRBD1 was not tested on the DNA. Looked up from germline, CDR1 is MDHEN and CDR2 is SYDVKM. The CDR3 length equals 12 residues, ends included.

The table lists this clone with many counts. This sequence joins TRBV5-1 and TRBJ2-1; the D gene is possibly TRBD2 (6 bases). From germline, CDR1 is SGHRS and CDR2 YFSETQ. This CDR3 is 15 amino acids long. V was shortened by 2 bases and J by 9 bases, with 18 bases between the two germline ends. The chain's CDR3 is CASSLTGTLNGEQFF. CDR3 sequence (DNA): TGCGCCAGCAGCTTAACCGGGACTCTTAACGGTGAGCAGTTCTTC.

A word on this clone: Just one base apart from a much larger clone, this may be a read error. This sample includes further DNA sequences coding for the same CDR3. V and J are TRBV10-3 and TRBJ2-5, with 8 bases that match TRBD2. Germline V gene lookup returns CDR1 ENHRY and CDR2 SYGVKD. This CDR3 has 20 residues. The CDR3 DNA reads TGTGCCATCAGTGAGTCAGGAGTAGCGGGGTTGACGCTTCCGAGAGAGACCCAGTATTTC. Its translation: CAISESGVAGLTLPRETQYF.

This clone was seen repeatedly, ten times or more. The J gene is TRBJ2-3, the V gene TRBV29-1; D is tentatively TRBD1 or TRBD2 (5 bases each). The ends were cut back, 6 bases at V and 0 bases at J, with 10 bases in the middle. The CDR3 contains 13 residues. CDR1 is SQVTM and CDR2 is ANQGSEA in the germline V gene. CDR3 region: CSVAGDSTDTQYF. The CDR3 DNA reads as TGCAGCGTCGCTGGGGACAGCACAGATACGCAGTATTTT.

This clone was seen ten or more times. The gene calls are TRBV19 and TRBJ2-3; 7 positions match TRBD1. The trim removed 5 bases at V and 0 bases at J, leaving 5 bases unmatched. Looked up from germline, CDR1 is LNHDA and CDR2 is SQIVND (reference sequence). This CDR3 contains 15 residues. The CDR3 bases are TGTGCCAGTAGTCCCAGACAGGGTAGCACAGATACGCAGTATTTT. Its translation: CASSPRQGSTDTQYF.

This clone has only a few counts. The chain combines TRBV28 with TRBJ2-7, with TRBD2 matching over 9 bases. The V gene's germline CDR1 is MDHEN and CDR2 SYDVKM. V lost 5 bases and J lost 0; bases outside the gene matches: 5. This CDR3 spans 15 amino acids. As DNA, the CDR3 is TGTGCCAGCAGTCGCGCGGGGGGGAGCTCCTACGAGCAGTACTTC. It codes for CASSRAGGSSYEQYF.

This clone has a count of ten or more. The chain has TRBV10-3 and TRBJ2-2; no definite D call. Germline CDR1 ENHRY, CDR2 SYGVKD. V was trimmed by 3 bases and J by 6 bases, leaving 20 bases between them. The CDR3 totals 17 residues. The CDR3 DNA sequence: TGTGCCATCAGTGATAATATGATCGTGGGGTTCGCCGGGGAGCTGTTTTTT. This codes for CAISDNMIVGFAGELFF.

This clone was seen a few times. The conserved phenylalanine or tryptophan is not found at the CDR3 terminus, so this likely reflects a read error. Because the CDR3's place on the DNA is in doubt, the DNA is left out and the CDR3 is given as listed by TCRdb. The chain links TRBV7-6 to TRBJ2-7; TRBD2 was called by the table and not checked on the DNA. CDR1 and CDR2 (germline): SGHVS, FNYEAQ. The CDR3 has 8 amino acids, counting both end residues. Here the CDR3 reads CASSLLAG.

This clone was picked up many times. The rearrangement links TRBV4-2 to TRBJ2-1; possible D gene TRBD2, 5 bases. The V and J ends lost 5 bases and 4 bases respectively, with 9 bases between them. Germline CDR1 reads LGHNA; CDR2 reads YNFKEQ. The CDR3 is 13 residues long. CDR3 sequence (DNA): TGTGCCAGCAGCACAAGCGGTTACAATGAGCAGTTCTTC. It codes for CASSTSGYNEQFF.

This clone has a count of ten or more. The J gene is TRBJ2-2, the V gene TRBV6-7; TRBD1 matches at 12 bases. TRBV6-7 falls under the ORF class, with uncertain function. V was clipped by 2 bases and J by 2 bases; unmatched bases: 3. The CDR3 loop spans 17 amino acids. CDR3 bases: TGTGCCAGCAGTTACGCGGGGACAGGGGGCAACACCGGGGAGCTGTTTTTT. Its translation: CASSYAGTGGNTGELFF.

As for this clone: Just one base apart from a much larger clone, this may be a read error. The chain carries TRBV16 and TRBJ2-2, with a tentative D call TRBD2 (5 bases). The V end lost 2 bases, the J end lost 6 bases, and 22 bases lay between the germline ends. Per the germline V gene, CDR1 is KGHSY and CDR2 is FQNENV. The CDR3 is 18 residues long. CDR3 DNA sequence: TGTGCCAGCAGCCAACTGGGCCAGCTGGAGGAGGAGGCCGGGGAGCTGTTTTTT. Its translation is CASSQLGQLEEEAGELFF. The full variable domain, its missing parts supplied by reference TRBV16 and TRBJ2-2, is GEEVAQTPKHLVRGEGQKAKLYCAPIKGHSYVFWYQQVLKNEFKFLISFQNENVFDETGMPKERFSAKCLPNSPCSLEIQATKLEDSAVYFCASSQLGQLEEEAGELFFGEGSRLTVL.

This clone appeared many times. This rearrangement joins TRBV20-1 to TRBJ2-1; TRBD2 aligns across 12 bases. Germline V lookup: CDR1 DFQATT, CDR2 SNEGSKA (reference sequence). V shed 0 bases, J shed 7 bases, and the junction held 10 bases outside the gene matches. The CDR3 has 17 amino acids. The DNA for the CDR3 is TGCAGTGCTAGAGATCAACTCGGACTAGCGGGATTGAATGAGCAGTTCTTC. Translating it yields CSARDQLGLAGLNEQFF.

This clone was observed at least ten times. This chain joins TRBV2 and TRBJ2-3, with no clear D. In germline, CDR1 is SNHLY, CDR2 FYNNEI. This CDR3 has 13 amino acids. V shed 3 bases and J shed 3 bases, with 7 bases lying between them. The DNA of the CDR3 is TGTGCCAGCAGTGACAGTTTAACAGATACGCAGTATTTT. Translation: CASSDSLTDTQYF. Supplemented by reference TRBV2 and TRBJ2-3, the full variable domain reads EPEVTQTPSHQVTQMGQEVILRCVPISNHLYFYWYRQILGQKVEFLVSFYNNEISEKSEIFDDQFSVERPDGSNFTLKIRSTKLEDSAMYFCASSDSLTDTQYFGPGTRLTVL.